The 19 T cell receptor beta chains in this list originate from one sample, sequenced in a study of OX40 agonist ivuxolimab in advanced cancers. Produced via immunoSEQ multiplex PCR; TCRdb's table is partial and in-frame only. The sample contains about 86,000 clones, about 89% of which appear only once. This material consisted of CD4+ or CD8+ T cells sorted from blood, taken in a trial of the OX40 agonist ivuxolimab. The receptors originated from an adult with an advanced solid tumor such as melanoma, head and neck, liver or kidney cancer.

V and J are TRBV10-3 and TRBJ2-1; 8 nucleotides align to TRBD2. After removal of 0 bases from V and 6 bases from J, the junction contained 7 bases not matched to a gene. CDR1 and CDR2 from the germline V gene are ENHRY and SYGVKD. This CDR3 is built from 16 residues. CDR3: CAISESEAGETNEQFF. For the CDR3, the DNA is TGTGCCATCAGTGAGTCGGAAGCGGGAGAGACCAATGAGCAGTTCTTC.

The chain employs TRBV7-8 and TRBJ2-3; D is possibly TRBD2 (6 bases). The CDR3 contains 14 residues. Trimming shortened V by 1 base and J by 5 bases, and 10 bases separated the two germline ends. Germline V gene lookup returns CDR1 SGHVS and CDR2 FQNEAQ. The CDR3 nucleotides are TGTGCCAGCAGCTTAGGTGTGGGGGGAGATACGCAGTATTTT. It is translated as CASSLGVGGDTQYF.

CDR3: CASSFRTESSYEQYF. The CDR3 region has the DNA TGTGCCAGCAGCTTCCGGACTGAGAGCTCCTACGAGCAGTACTTC. This chain links TRBV11-2 with TRBJ2-7, with a tentative D call TRBD2 (5 bases). With 3 bases removed from V and 0 bases from J, the gap between germline ends came to 12 bases. From germline, CDR1 is SGHAT and CDR2 FQNNGV. This CDR3 is built from 15 residues.

J is TRBJ2-1 and V is TRBV15; 8 bases align to TRBD1. V trimming: 5 bases; J trimming: 7 bases; junction bases outside the gene matches: 7. Germline CDR1 LNHNV, CDR2 YYDKDF (reference sequence). CDR3 length: 14 residues. The CDR3 DNA sequence: TGTGCCACCAGCGTCGACAGGGGAGGTAATGAGCAGTTCTTC. Protein product: CATSVDRGGNEQFF. Based on the CDR3 plus reference TRBV15 and TRBJ2-1, the full variable domain is DAMVIQNPRYQVTQFGKPVTLSCSQTLNHNVMYWYQQKSSQAPKLLFHYYDKDFNNEADTPDNFQSRRPNTSFCFLDIRSPGLGDTAMYLCATSVDRGGNEQFFGPGTRLTVL.

The chain links TRBV6-6 to TRBJ1-4, with 7 bases fitting TRBD1. Germline V gene lookup returns CDR1 MNHNY and CDR2 SVGAGI (reference sequence). This CDR3 is 14 amino acids long. V trimming: 2 bases; J trimming: 7 bases; junction bases outside the gene matches: 4. The CDR3 nucleotides read TGTGCCAGCAGTTACGGACAGGCGGGTGAAAAACTGTTTTTT. It translates to CASSYGQAGEKLFF.

This sequence joins TRBV27 and TRBJ1-5, with D uncertain. V dropped 3 bases and J dropped 2 bases, with 11 bases sitting between them. CDR3 length equals 15 residues. Germline lookup yields CDR1 MNHEY and CDR2 SMNVEV (reference sequence). The CDR3 loop reads CASSLGFGRNQPQHF. The DNA for the CDR3 is TGTGCCAGCAGTTTGGGGTTTGGGCGCAATCAGCCCCAGCATTTT.

The J gene is TRBJ2-3, the V gene TRBV7-2; 9 bases align to TRBD1. Trimming removed 1 base from V and 1 base from J; junction bases left unmatched: 0. Germline assignment: CDR1 SGHTA and CDR2 FQGNSA. The CDR3 contains 15 residues. CDR3 DNA: TGTGCCAGCAGCTTAGACAGGGGGCGCACAGATACGCAGTATTTT. It specifies CASSLDRGRTDTQYF.

The V gene is TRBV4-1, the J gene TRBJ2-4, with a possible D match to TRBD2 (5 bases). The CDR3 is made up of 17 amino acids. Germline V gives CDR1 MGHRA, CDR2 YSYEKL. Trimming removed 4 bases from V and 1 base from J, with 17 bases in between. The CDR3 coding sequence is TGCGCCAGCAGCCCTCCCCCGGGGTATGGGGCCAAAAACATTCAGTACTTC. Translation gives CASSPPPGYGAKNIQYF.

The chain carries TRBV6-1 and TRBJ1-5; D is perhaps TRBD1 (6 bases). CDR1 and CDR2 (germline): MNHNS, SASEGT. V was pared by 2 bases and J by 4 bases, with 15 bases between. The CDR3 has 16 amino acids. CDR3 sequence (DNA): TGTGCCAGCAGTGAATACGGGAGGGGGGGAAATCAGCCCCAGCATTTT. It encodes CASSEYGRGGNQPQHF.

This chain connects TRBV7-3 to TRBJ2-1, with D tentatively TRBD1 (5 bases). V was cut by 5 bases and J by 6 bases, with 11 bases left in between. Germline V lookup: CDR1 SGHTA, CDR2 FQGTGA. The CDR3 runs 13 residues. The DNA of the CDR3 is TGTGCCAGCAGCCAAACTGACAGCAATGAGCAGTTCTTC. Translating it yields CASSQTDSNEQFF. The complete variable domain, with remaining parts taken from reference TRBV7-3 and TRBJ2-1, reads GAGVSQTPSNKVTEKGKYVELRCDPISGHTALYWYRQSLGQGPEFLIYFQGTGAADDSGLPNDRFFAVRPEGSVSTLKIQRTERGDSAVYLCASSQTDSNEQFFGPGTRLTVL.

V and J are TRBV6-5 and TRBJ1-1; no firm D call. The germline V gene encodes CDR1 MNHEY and CDR2 SVGAGI. V was cut by 7 bases and J by 0 bases, with 9 bases left in between. CDR3 size: 13 residues. The DNA for the CDR3 is TGTGCCAGCAATCGTCTTTTGAACACTGAAGCTTTCTTT. It codes for CASNRLLNTEAFF.

The chain recombines TRBV30 with TRBJ2-1; no firm D call. Germline-derived CDR1 and CDR2 are GTSNPN and SVGIG (reference sequence). The CDR3 has 11 amino acids. Trimming pared 6 bases from V and 7 bases from J, leaving 10 bases between. CDR3 loop: CACHDRNEQFF. The CDR3 bases are TGTGCCTGCCATGATCGGAATGAGCAGTTCTTC.

The chain combines TRBV29-1 with TRBJ2-7; TRBD1 matches at 8 bases. Germline V CDR1 and CDR2: SQVTM, ANQGSEA. The CDR3 is 14 residues long. The V segment lost 4 bases and the J segment 2 bases; nucleotides outside the gene matches: 7. DNA for the CDR3: TGCAGCGTTGCCTCGGGACAGGCGCCCTACGAGCAGTACTTC. Encoded protein: CSVASGQAPYEQYF.

The chain recombines TRBV11-2 with TRBJ2-7, with 7 bases matching TRBD2. Germline-derived CDR1 and CDR2 are SGHAT and FQNNGV. The CDR3 length is 19 residues. J was trimmed by 0 bases and V by 4 bases; bases with no gene match: 18. CDR3 DNA sequence: TGTGCCAGCAGCTCAACCGGGGGGAGCCTAGCGGTTCACTCCTACGAGCAGTACTTC. Its translation: CASSSTGGSLAVHSYEQYF. Combining the CDR3 with reference TRBV11-2 and TRBJ2-7 gives the whole variable domain EAGVAQSPRYKIIEKRQSVAFWCNPISGHATLYWYQQILGQGPKLLIQFQNNGVVDDSQLPKDRFSAERLKGVDSTLKIQPAKLEDSAVYLCASSSTGGSLAVHSYEQYFGPGTRLTVT.

The chain recombines TRBV27 with TRBJ2-7; D is unclear. V dropped 8 bases and J dropped 5 bases, with 10 bases sitting between them. Germline lookup yields CDR1 MNHEY and CDR2 SMNVEV (reference sequence). This CDR3 contains 11 residues. The CDR3, as DNA: TGTGCCAGCTCTAAAGTCCACGAGCAGTACTTC. It translates to CASSKVHEQYF.

The J gene is TRBJ2-1, the V gene TRBV29-1, with 8 bases identical to TRBD2. V trimming: 5 bases; J trimming: 6 bases; junction bases outside the gene matches: 6. CDR1 is SQVTM and CDR2 is ANQGSEA in the germline V gene. The CDR3 sequence is 13 residues long. As DNA, the CDR3 is TGCAGCGTTTGGCGGGAGGTTAGCAATGAGCAGTTCTTC. Translation: CSVWREVSNEQFF.

The chain uses TRBV23-1 and TRBJ2-5; possibly TRBD1 for D (6 bases). TRBV23-1 is treated as an ORF (open reading frame) with a function not yet certain. Trimming removed 2 bases from V and 0 bases from J, with 22 bases in between. The CDR3 runs to 19 residues. CDR3 sequence: CASSQLKIKVRDNQETQYF. For the CDR3, the DNA is TGCGCCAGCAGTCAACTTAAAATAAAAGTCCGGGACAACCAAGAGACCCAGTACTTC.

For the CDR3, the DNA is TGTGCCAGCAGCGTAGGAGGGACTAGCGGGAGAACGACAGAGACCCAGTACTTC. Residues: CASSVGGTSGRTTETQYF. The chain carries TRBV9 and TRBJ2-5; 14 positions match TRBD2. Trimming at V came to 0 bases and at J to 4 bases, leaving 8 bases not matched to a gene. Germline-derived CDR1 and CDR2 are SGDLS and YYNGEE. The length of the CDR3 is 18 residues.

This sequence joins TRBV6-1 and TRBJ2-7, with D possibly called TRBD1 or TRBD2 (6 bases each). V shed 4 bases and J shed 4 bases, with 17 bases lying between them. Germline CDR1 MNHNS, CDR2 SASEGT. There are 15 residues in the CDR3. The chain's CDR3 is CASSATRGPGYEQYF. Written as DNA, the CDR3 is TGTGCCAGCAGTGCCACACGGGGGCCGGGGTACGAGCAGTACTTC.